A selection of T cell receptor beta chains follows, all from one sample in a study of spatial heterogeneity in lung cancer. TCRdb reanalysed the 5' RACE reads using MiXCR and keeps one entry per CDR3 protein. The sample lists some 40,000 distinct CDR3 sequences; under 4% were seen once. This sample comprised normal lung tissue next to the tumor, obtained at surgery. Source of these receptors: a male donor with early-stage non-small cell lung cancer. Each CDR3 is given with its conserved first and last residue. The order of the fields is CDR3 protein, V gene, D gene. D genes are given only for firm matches.

CDR3: CASSALMGTTYEQYF; V: TRBV9; D: TRBD2
CDR3: CASRGNIAGSYTQYF; V: TRBV28; D: TRBD2
CDR3: CASSLDLTNEKLFF; V: TRBV5-4; D: .
CDR3: CASSLGNLPNEQFF; V: TRBV7-2; D: .
CDR3: CSVGLSSGNTIYF; V: TRBV29-1; D: .
CDR3: CASSFLAASGFQETQYF; V: TRBV11-2; D: TRBD2
CDR3: CASSEYLTTSTNEKLFF; V: TRBV2; D: .
CDR3: CASSEYVGERGSSPLHF; V: TRBV25-1; D: .
CDR3: CASSWGLTTDNEQFF; V: TRBV5-1; D: .
CDR3: CASMAGSNQPQHF; V: TRBV6-6; D: .
CDR3: CASSPGGFVAGELFF; V: TRBV6-5; D: TRBD1
CDR3: CASSLWVSGSTDTQYF; V: TRBV5-6; D: TRBD2
CDR3: CASSQSIAGVSTGELFF; V: TRBV4-1; D: TRBD2
CDR3: CASSSSSPAQETQYF; V: TRBV5-1; D: .
CDR3: CASSDRGNMNTEAFF; V: TRBV6-1; D: .
CDR3: CASSLRRGKNIQYF; V: TRBV11-1; D: .
CDR3: CASSQSGTQGEKLFF; V: TRBV16; D: .
CDR3: CASSYQGSNTIYF; V: TRBV3-1; D: .